This T cell receptor beta chain originates from a study of shared clonotypes between healthy human individuals. Trimming took 3 bases from V and 1 from J, leaving 10 bases between them. The germline V gene has CDR1 SGHNT and CDR2 YYREEE (reference sequence). This CDR3 region has 14 residues. This clone was counted only a few times. Its antigen is unknown. Using immunoSEQ multiplex PCR, the repertoire was profiled, and TCRdb retains in-frame clones only, with some absent. The table shows roughly 2.4 million clones, with roughly 95% occurring only once. Both subsets, CD45RA+ naive and CD45RA-negative memory, were split from the CD4+ cells. Study observations and caveats: Compared with memory subsets, naive subsets generally had larger estimated richness.

This receptor was taken from a man aged 18 to 30 in good health. The sequenced sample was naive CD4+ T cells sorted from blood. The sample's subset: CD45RA+ positively selected. The genes are TRBV5-4 and TRBJ1-2; D unresolved. CDR3 amino acids: CASSSGRLNYGYTF. CDR3 DNA: TGTGCCAGCAGCTCGGGAAGGCTTAACTATGGCTACACCTTC.